Following are 20 T cell receptor beta chains from one sample sequenced in a study of T cell repertoires in aging, cancer and after chemotherapy. Amplification of TCR beta used genomic DNA extracted from peripheral blood. Multiplex touch-down PCR with TRB-A/B primers amplified rearranged V-D-J TRB sequences. TCRdb used MiXCR to reprocess the multiplex PCR reads, holding one entry per CDR3 protein. The data show 3,500 to 5,500 distinct CDR3 sequences, around 70% seen once. The sequenced sample consisted of blood. These receptors all stem from a human donor with a solid tumor.

V usage is TRBV5-6 and J usage is TRBJ1-4; D gene uncertain. Trimming left V 1 base short and J 8 bases short, with 12 bases between. There are 14 residues in the CDR3. In germline, CDR1 is SGHDT, CDR2 YYEEEE. In DNA form, the CDR3 reads TGTGCCAGCAGCTTGAGGTCTAGTCAGGAAAAACTGTTTTTT. Translation gives CASSLRSSQEKLFF.

The rearrangement links TRBV7-2 to TRBJ1-6; tentatively, D is TRBD1 (5 bases). The CDR3 contains 15 residues. Germline-derived CDR1 and CDR2 are SGHTA and FQGNSA. The V end was cut by 1 base, the J end by 8 bases, with 12 bases between. CDR3 nucleotide sequence: TGTGCCAGCAGCTTAGACGACAGCTACTATTCACCCCTCCACTTT. Protein sequence: CASSLDDSYYSPLHF.

This chain links TRBV27 with TRBJ1-5, with D possibly being TRBD1 (5 bases). Trimming took off 6 bases at V and 0 bases at J, with 12 bases between the two ends. The CDR3 is made up of 15 amino acids. CDR1 is MNHEY and CDR2 is SMNVEV in the germline V gene (reference sequence). CDR3 nucleotide sequence: TGTGCCAGCAGGATGACAGTTCTTAGCAATCAGCCCCAGCATTTT. Translating it yields CASRMTVLSNQPQHF.

This chain connects TRBV7-2 to TRBJ2-3; D unclear. Trimming removed 4 bases at V and 4 bases at J, with 9 bases between. CDR3 length equals 13 residues. The germline V gene encodes CDR1 SGHTA and CDR2 FQGNSA. The CDR3 coding sequence is TGTGCCAGCAGCTCCCGTAACGCAGATACGCAGTATTTT. This encodes CASSSRNADTQYF.

The chain recombines TRBV19 with TRBJ2-7, with D possibly TRBD1 on 8 matching bases. Germline CDR1 LNHDA, CDR2 SQIVND (reference sequence). The CDR3 loop spans 14 amino acids. In DNA, the CDR3 is TGTCAACCAGGGGGGGACAGGCCAACCTACGAGCAGTACTTC. The encoded protein is CQPGGDRPTYEQYF. The full variable domain, in which reference TRBV19 and TRBJ2-7 provide the parts outside the CDR3, is DGGITQSPKYLFRKEGQNVTLSCEQNLNHDAMYWYRQDPGQGLRLIYYSQIVNDFQKGDIAEGYSVSREKKESFPLTVTSAQKNPTAFYLCQPGGDRPTYEQYFGPGTRLTVT.

J is TRBJ1-1 and V is TRBV19; 7 bases are shared with TRBD1. Germline V CDR1 and CDR2: LNHDA, SQIVND (reference sequence). The CDR3 loop spans 15 amino acids. V shed 5 bases and J 1 base; nucleotides not matched to a gene: 7. In DNA, the CDR3 is TGTGCCAGTAGTGTACAGGGGAAACAGAACACTGAAGCTTTCTTT. Protein sequence: CASSVQGKQNTEAFF.

The chain employs TRBV5-1 and TRBJ1-6; D is ambiguous. CDR1 and CDR2 (germline): SGHRS, YFSETQ. V lost 0 bases to trimming and J lost 9 bases, with 10 bases between them. The CDR3 sequence is 14 residues long. The CDR3 DNA reads as TGCGCCAGCAGCTTGGGCTCTGGAAGTTCACCCCTCCACTTT. Protein sequence: CASSLGSGSSPLHF.

The rearrangement joins TRBV6-5 to TRBJ2-2; D ambiguous. Per germline, CDR1 MNHEY and CDR2 SVGAGI. The CDR3 has 15 amino acids. V lost 6 bases and J lost 1, with 12 bases in between. The CDR3 loop is CASRRASQNTGELFF. CDR3 coding DNA: TGTGCCAGCAGAAGGGCGTCCCAGAACACCGGGGAGCTGTTTTTT.

J is TRBJ2-7 and V is TRBV20-1, with 8 bases fitting TRBD1. Germline loops: CDR1 DFQATT, CDR2 SNEGSKA (reference sequence). V lost 3 bases and J lost 7; bases outside the gene matches: 11. There are 14 residues in the CDR3. The DNA for the CDR3 is TGCAGTGCTAGTCCTGGACAGGGATTGCGTGAGCAGTACTTC. Its translation is CSASPGQGLREQYF.

This clonotype was seen more than once but under ten times. The gene calls are TRBV5-8 and TRBJ1-3, with D maybe TRBD1 (5 bases). The CDR3 has 15 residues. Germline lookup yields CDR1 SGHTS and CDR2 YDEGEE. V lost 0 bases, J lost 0 bases, and 7 bases lay in between. As DNA, the CDR3 is TGTGCCAGCAGCTTGGTAGGGGTCTCTGGAAACACCATATATTTT. It specifies CASSLVGVSGNTIYF.

This clonotype came up once. The gene calls are TRBV27 and TRBJ2-7; D perhaps matches TRBD2 (6 bases). This CDR3 contains 14 residues. V dropped 6 bases and J dropped 2 bases, with 14 bases sitting between them. Germline V lookup: CDR1 MNHEY, CDR2 SMNVEV (reference sequence). CDR3 sequence reads: CASSYGRGAYEQYF. In DNA form, the CDR3 reads TGTGCCAGCAGCTATGGGCGGGGAGCCTACGAGCAGTACTTC.

CDR3 protein: CASRETGNNSPLHF. The CDR3 DNA reads TGTGCCAGCAGGGAGACAGGGAACAATTCACCCCTCCACTTT. The chain recombines TRBV12-3 or TRBV12-4 with TRBJ1-6, with TRBD1 identical over 7 bases. V lost 6 bases and J lost 7; bases outside the gene matches: 6. The CDR3 sequence is 14 residues long.

This chain links TRBV18 with TRBJ1-1; D unclear. The CDR3 covers 16 residues. The V end was cut by 0 bases, the J end by 1 base, with 12 bases between. Germline CDR1 KGHSH, CDR2 LQKENI. The CDR3 reads CASSPPGGKENTEAFF. Written as DNA, the CDR3 is TGTGCCAGCTCACCACCGGGAGGGAAAGAGAACACTGAAGCTTTCTTT.

The V call is TRBV6-5, the J call TRBJ2-7; 7 bases fit TRBD2. The CDR3 totals 16 residues. Unmatched junction bases numbered 7, after V lost 0 bases and J lost 2 bases. Germline assignment: CDR1 MNHEY and CDR2 SVGAGI. The DNA for the CDR3 is TGTGCCAGCAGTTACTCGGGAGGGGCAGGCACCTACGAGCAGTACTTC. As protein: CASSYSGGAGTYEQYF.

This clonotype was seen only a few times. The chain combines TRBV20-1 with TRBJ2-7; D is possibly TRBD1 (5 bases). This CDR3 region has 12 residues. Trimming removed 3 bases at V and 4 bases at J, with 10 bases between. CDR1 is DFQATT, CDR2 SNEGSKA, per germline (reference sequence). Written as DNA, the CDR3 is TGCAGTGCTAGTCCAGGGCCGTACGAGCAGTACTTC. It encodes CSASPGPYEQYF.

This clonotype appeared a few times. The genes are TRBV12-3 or TRBV12-4 and TRBJ1-3; D is unresolved. V gave up 6 bases and J gave up 0 bases, with 12 bases separating them. This CDR3 has 15 amino acids. The CDR3 region is CASRPRVFSGNTIYF. In DNA form, the CDR3 reads TGTGCCAGCAGGCCGCGGGTCTTCTCTGGAAACACCATATATTTT.

CDR3 amino acids: CSVMGPAGEQYF. Written as DNA, the CDR3 is TGCAGCGTTATGGGACCGGCGGGCGAGCAGTACTTC. The V and J genes are TRBV29-1 and TRBJ2-7; D possibly matches TRBD1 or TRBD2 (5 bases each). CDR1 and CDR2 from the germline V gene are SQVTM and ANQGSEA. There are 12 residues in the CDR3. V was shortened by 5 bases and J by 6 bases, with 14 bases between the two germline ends.

The chain links TRBV19 to TRBJ1-6; no definite D call. Germline loops: CDR1 LNHDA, CDR2 SQIVND (reference sequence). V was pared by 9 bases and J by 18 bases, with 15 bases between. The CDR3 sequence is 10 residues long. CDR3: CASGWGVPHF. The DNA of the CDR3 is TGTGCCAGCGGGTGGGGTGTCCCCCACTTT.

The V call is TRBV20-1, the J call TRBJ2-1; 15 bases fit TRBD2. Germline V lookup: CDR1 DFQATT, CDR2 SNEGSKA (reference sequence). With 5 bases clipped from V and 1 base from J, the junction kept 9 bases outside the gene matches. The CDR3 is 18 residues long. The CDR3: CSAAGGLAGGRSYNEQFF. The CDR3 nucleotides read TGCAGTGCTGCCGGGGGACTAGCGGGGGGAAGGTCCTACAATGAGCAGTTCTTC.

The chain links TRBV6-6 to TRBJ1-1; a possible D gene is TRBD1 (5 bases). Trimming removed 7 bases at V and 4 bases at J, with 19 bases between. Germline CDR1 MNHNY, CDR2 SVGAGI (reference sequence). The CDR3 sequence is 15 residues long. The CDR3, as DNA: TGTGCCAGCAAACTACAACAGGCAGTTCTCACTGAAGCTTTCTTT. This sequence encodes CASKLQQAVLTEAFF.